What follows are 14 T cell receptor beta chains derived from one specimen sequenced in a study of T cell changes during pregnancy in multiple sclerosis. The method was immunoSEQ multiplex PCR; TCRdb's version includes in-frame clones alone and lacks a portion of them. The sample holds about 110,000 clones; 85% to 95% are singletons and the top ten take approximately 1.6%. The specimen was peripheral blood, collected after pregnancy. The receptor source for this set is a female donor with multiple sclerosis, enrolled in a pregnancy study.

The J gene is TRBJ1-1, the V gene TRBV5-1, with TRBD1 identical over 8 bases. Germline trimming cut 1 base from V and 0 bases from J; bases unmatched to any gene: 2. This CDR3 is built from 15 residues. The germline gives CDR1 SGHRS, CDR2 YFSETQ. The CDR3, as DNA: TGCGCCAGCAGCTTGACGGGACAGGTGAACACTGAAGCTTTCTTT. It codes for CASSLTGQVNTEAFF.

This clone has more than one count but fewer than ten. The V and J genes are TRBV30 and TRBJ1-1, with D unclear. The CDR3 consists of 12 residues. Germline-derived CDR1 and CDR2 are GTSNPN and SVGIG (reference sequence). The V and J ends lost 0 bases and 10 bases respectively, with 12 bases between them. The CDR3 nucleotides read TGTGCCTGGAGTGTAGGCCTAAGCGGAGCTTTCTTT. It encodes CAWSVGLSGAFF.

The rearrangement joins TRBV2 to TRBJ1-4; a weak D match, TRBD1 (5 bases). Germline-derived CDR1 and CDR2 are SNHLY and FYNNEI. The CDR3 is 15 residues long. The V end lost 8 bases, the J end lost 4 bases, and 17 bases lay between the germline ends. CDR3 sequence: CASQAGGRGNEKLFF. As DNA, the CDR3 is TGTGCCAGCCAAGCCGGGGGTAGAGGTAATGAAAAACTGTTTTTT.

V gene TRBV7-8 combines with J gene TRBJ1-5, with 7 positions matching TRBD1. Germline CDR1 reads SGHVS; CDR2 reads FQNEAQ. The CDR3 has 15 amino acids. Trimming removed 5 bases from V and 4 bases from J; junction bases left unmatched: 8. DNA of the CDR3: TGTGCCAGCAGCCCGGGAGCGGACAGGAATCAGCCCCAGCATTTT. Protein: CASSPGADRNQPQHF.

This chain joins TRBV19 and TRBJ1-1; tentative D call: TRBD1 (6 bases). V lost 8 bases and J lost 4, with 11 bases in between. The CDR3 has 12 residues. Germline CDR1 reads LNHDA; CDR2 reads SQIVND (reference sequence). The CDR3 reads CASRSTGTEAFF. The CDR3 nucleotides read TGTGCCAGTCGATCGACAGGCACTGAAGCTTTCTTT. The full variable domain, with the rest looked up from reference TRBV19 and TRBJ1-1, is DGGITQSPKYLFRKEGQNVTLSCEQNLNHDAMYWYRQDPGQGLRLIYYSQIVNDFQKGDIAEGYSVSREKKESFPLTVTSAQKNPTAFYLCASRSTGTEAFFGQGTRLTVV.

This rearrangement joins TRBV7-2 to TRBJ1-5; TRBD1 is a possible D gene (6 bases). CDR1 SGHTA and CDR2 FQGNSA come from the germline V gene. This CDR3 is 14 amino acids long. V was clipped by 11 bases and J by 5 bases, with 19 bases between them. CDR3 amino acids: CASRRGGGDQPQHF. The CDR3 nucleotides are TGTGCCTCCCGGAGGGGGGGCGGGGATCAGCCCCAGCATTTT.

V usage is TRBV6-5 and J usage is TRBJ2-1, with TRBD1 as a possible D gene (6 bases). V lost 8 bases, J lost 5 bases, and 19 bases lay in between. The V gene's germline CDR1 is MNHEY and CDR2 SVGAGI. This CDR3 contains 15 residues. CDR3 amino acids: CASGLRQGKNNEQFF. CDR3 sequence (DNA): TGTGCCAGCGGCCTTCGGCAGGGGAAGAACAATGAGCAGTTCTTC.

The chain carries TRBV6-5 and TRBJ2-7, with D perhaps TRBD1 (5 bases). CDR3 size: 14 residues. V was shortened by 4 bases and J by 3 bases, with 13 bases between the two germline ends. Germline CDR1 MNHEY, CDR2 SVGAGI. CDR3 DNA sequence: TGTGCCAGCAGTTTAACGGTAGGGGTCTACGAGCAGTACTTC. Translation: CASSLTVGVYEQYF.

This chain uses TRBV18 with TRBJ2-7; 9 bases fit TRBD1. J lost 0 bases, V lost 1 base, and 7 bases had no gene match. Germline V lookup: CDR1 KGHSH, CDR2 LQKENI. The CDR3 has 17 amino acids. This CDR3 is CASSPRGPTGGSYEQYF. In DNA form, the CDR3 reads TGTGCCAGCTCACCACGAGGCCCGACAGGGGGCTCCTACGAGCAGTACTTC.

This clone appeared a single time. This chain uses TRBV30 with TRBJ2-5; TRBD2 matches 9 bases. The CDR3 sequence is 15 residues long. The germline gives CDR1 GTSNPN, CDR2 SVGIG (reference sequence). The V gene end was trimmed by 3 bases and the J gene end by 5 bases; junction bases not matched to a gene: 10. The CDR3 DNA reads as TGTGCCTGGAGCTCAAAGGGACTAGCACTGGAGACCCAGTACTTC. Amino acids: CAWSSKGLALETQYF. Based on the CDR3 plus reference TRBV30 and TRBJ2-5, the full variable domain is SQTIHQWPATLVQPVGSPLSLECTVEGTSNPNLYWYRQAAGRGLQLLFYSVGIGQISSEVPQNLSASRPQDRQFILSSKKLLLSDSGFYLCAWSSKGLALETQYFGPGTRLLVL.

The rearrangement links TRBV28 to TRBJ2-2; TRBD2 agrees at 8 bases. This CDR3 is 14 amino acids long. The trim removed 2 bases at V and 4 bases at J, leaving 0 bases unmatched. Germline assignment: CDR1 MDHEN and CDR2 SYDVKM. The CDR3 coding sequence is TGTGCCAGCAGTTTAACTAGCGGCACCGGGGAGCTGTTTTTT. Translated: CASSLTSGTGELFF.

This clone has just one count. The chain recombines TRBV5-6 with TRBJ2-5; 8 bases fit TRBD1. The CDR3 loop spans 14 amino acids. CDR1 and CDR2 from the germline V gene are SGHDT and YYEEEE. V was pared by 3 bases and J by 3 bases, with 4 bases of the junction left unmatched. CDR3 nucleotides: TGTGCCAGCAGCTCTACAGGGGGGAAAGAGACCCAGTACTTC. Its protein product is CASSSTGGKETQYF. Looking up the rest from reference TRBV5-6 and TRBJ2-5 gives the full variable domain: DAGVTQSPTHLIKTRGQQVTLRCSPKSGHDTVSWYQQALGQGPQFIFQYYEEEERQRGNFPDRFSGHQFPNYSSELNVNALLLGDSALYLCASSSTGGKETQYFGPGTRLLVL.

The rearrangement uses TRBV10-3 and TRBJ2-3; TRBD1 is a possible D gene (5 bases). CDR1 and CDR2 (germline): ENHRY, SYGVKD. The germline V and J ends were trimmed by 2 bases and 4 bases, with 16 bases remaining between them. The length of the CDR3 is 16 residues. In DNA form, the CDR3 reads TGTGCCATCAGTGAGAGGGGCATAGAGAGCCCAGATACGCAGTATTTT. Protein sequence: CAISERGIESPDTQYF.

This CDR3 reads CASSPARVTGELFF. The CDR3 bases are TGTGCCAGCAGCCCCGCACGGGTCACCGGGGAGCTGTTTTTT. The chain carries TRBV7-6 and TRBJ2-2; D unresolved. V was trimmed by 5 bases and J by 4 bases, leaving 11 bases between them. Germline loops: CDR1 SGHVS, CDR2 FNYEAQ. The CDR3 covers 14 residues.